One sample yielded the 2 T cell receptor beta chains listed below, sequenced in a study of early T cells in non-severe SARS-CoV-2 infection. Via MiXCR, TCRdb re-called the 5' RACE reads, giving one row per CDR3 protein. The table has fewer than 55,000 distinct CDR3 sequences, about 7% seen once. The sequenced sample consisted of whole blood. These TCRs come from an adult who was a healthcare worker with PCR-confirmed SARS-CoV-2 infection or an uninfected control (not recorded which).

This clonotype showed up many times. V gene TRBV7-2 combines with J gene TRBJ2-3; D possibly uses TRBD1 or TRBD2 (5 bases each). This CDR3 contains 14 residues. Germline V gene lookup returns CDR1 SGHTA and CDR2 FQGNSA. Trimming removed 1 base from V and 8 bases from J, with 13 bases in between. CDR3 amino acids: CASSLGKWDGTQYF. The CDR3 coding sequence is TGTGCCAGCAGCTTAGGAAAATGGGACGGTACGCAGTATTTT.

The rearrangement uses TRBV7-9 and TRBJ2-5, with D tentatively TRBD1 (5 bases). There are 15 residues in the CDR3. V shed 1 base and J shed 1 base, with 10 bases lying between them. From germline, CDR1 is SEHNR and CDR2 FQNEAQ (reference sequence). This CDR3 reads CASSLDGQGQETQYF. The CDR3 coding sequence is TGTGCCAGCAGCTTAGATGGGCAGGGCCAAGAGACCCAGTACTTC.